The clone carrying this T cell receptor beta chain appeared many times. No antigen is known for it. This entry comes from a study of identical twins. Study-level results: Modelling approaches yielded underestimates of out-of-frame TCR alpha sharing between monozygotic twins.

This CDR3 is built from 15 residues. The V gene lost 4 bases and the J gene lost 0 bases, with 13 bases spanning the gap. CDR1 is SGHRS and CDR2 is YFSETQ in the germline V gene. MiXCR, run by TCRdb on the 5' RACE reads, gives a single entry per CDR3 protein. The sample consists of about 720,000 distinct CDR3 sequences, over 8.5% of them appearing once. Another study also made use of these data, one on yellow fever vaccine responses in identical twins.

The sequence came from a woman younger than 30 in good health. Source material: PBMCs. This sequence joins TRBV5-1 and TRBJ1-1; D is unclear. CDR3 amino acids: CASSPSTALNTEAFF. CDR3 sequence (DNA): TGCGCCAGCAGCCCGAGTACAGCCCTGAACACTGAAGCTTTCTTT.